In its sample, the clone carrying this T cell receptor beta chain was seen once. The target antigen is unknown. This may stem from a read error, because a much larger clone lies one nucleotide away. These data originate in a study of tumor-infiltrating lymphocytes in primary liver carcinoma. Study at large: Male and female patients aged 30 to 69 years made up the cohort.

Germline DNA was also extracted, and blood RNA derived from unsorted whole blood. Priming with a constant-region primer yielded TCR beta cDNA from 450 to 600 ng total RNA. Slightly modified ARM-PCR with three nested multiplex PCR rounds yielded TCR beta libraries. The first two PCR rounds used TRBV1-TRBV30 forward primers with a C-beta reverse primer, around 10 cycles each. TCRdb redid the calling of the multiplex PCR reads with MiXCR, one entry per CDR3 protein. The sample gives about 300,000 distinct CDR3 sequences, roughly two thirds of which show up once; about 9.4% is in the top ten. Findings and limits, study-wide: With p = 0.039, the top-250-clone fraction in tumors significantly exceeded that in blood. Each sample was bulk and unsorted; consequently, CD4+ and CD8+ repertoires were not compared.

CDR1 is SGHKS, CDR2 YYEKEE, per germline (reference sequence). There are 15 residues in the CDR3. The sample comprised peripheral blood. The TCR originated in a middle-aged man with primary liver carcinoma and hepatitis B virus infection. This sequence joins TRBV5-5 and TRBJ2-3; 8 bases match TRBD2. This CDR3 reads CTSSLVAAGGDTQYF. The CDR3 DNA reads as TGTACCAGCAGCTTGGTAGCGGCGGGAGGAGATACGCAGTATTTT.